The rows below give T cell receptor beta chains drawn from one sample of a study of long-term antiretroviral therapy in people with HIV. Only in-frame clones appear in the TCRdb table, and some are missing; sequencing was by immunoSEQ multiplex PCR. The sample contains 30,000 to 50,000 clones, 86% of which appear only once. The source material was unsorted PBMCs, sampled 1.2 years after starting antiretroviral therapy. These receptors all stem from a woman aged 45-65 years with HIV. Each CDR3 is given with its conserved first and last residue. Each record gives: clone size, D gene, V gene, J gene, CDR3 protein, CDR3 DNA. D genes are given only for firm matches. Clone sizes are given selectively: once, few, many, or a class where the clone is expanded.

>-|TRBD2|TRBV5-1|TRBJ2-3
CASSAGLAGGTDTQYF
TGCGCCAGCAGCGCGGGACTAGCGGGGGGCACAGATACGCAGTATTTT
>-|-|TRBV5-5|TRBJ2-3
CASSPDPGLLRTSTDTQYF
TGTGCCAGCAGCCCTGACCCCGGACTTTTAAGAACTAGCACAGATACGCAGTATTTT
>-|TRBD1|TRBV5-1|TRBJ1-4
CASSTGQGGEKLFF
TGCGCCAGCAGCACGGGACAGGGCGGTGAAAAACTGTTTTTT
>-|-|TRBV5-4|TRBJ1-2
CASSKGTNRMDGYTF
TGTGCCAGCAGCAAAGGGACAAATCGGATGGATGGCTACACCTTC
>-|-|TRBV9|TRBJ1-3
CASSVSLGSTGYGNTIYF
TGTGCCAGCAGCGTCTCTTTGGGGTCAACAGGGTATGGAAACACCATATATTTT
>-|TRBD1|TRBV18|TRBJ2-7
CASSPDPTGGLHEQYF
TGTGCCAGCTCACCTGATCCGACAGGGGGCCTCCACGAGCAGTACTTC
>-|-|TRBV2|TRBJ1-1
CASSEALRQTNTEAFF
TGTGCCAGCAGTGAAGCGCTTCGGCAGACGAACACTGAAGCTTTCTTT
>-|TRBD1|TRBV19|TRBJ1-4
CASSIMGQGGEKLFF
TGTGCCAGTAGTATTATGGGACAGGGGGGAGAAAAACTGTTTTTT
>-|TRBD1|TRBV13|TRBJ2-7
CASSPTRQGLSYEQYF
TGTGCCAGCAGCCCAACACGACAGGGCCTCTCCTACGAGCAGTACTTC
>once|-|TRBV19|TRBJ2-2
CASLDGSELFF
TGTGCCAGTTTGGACGGTAGTGAGCTGTTTTTT
>-|-|TRBV7-3|TRBJ2-2
CASSLTGRNTGELFF
TGTGCCAGCAGCTTAACCGGGCGAAACACCGGGGAGCTGTTTTTT
>-|-|TRBV12-2|TRBJ1-5
CASRLETDPGDGKGTSNQPQHF
TGTGCAAGTCGCTTAGAAACCGACCCTGGGGACGGTAAAGGGACTAGCAATCAGCCCCAGCATTTT
>-|TRBD1|TRBV19|TRBJ2-3
CASSKGQGRPDTQYF
TGTGCCAGTAGTAAGGGACAGGGGCGGCCAGATACGCAGTATTTT